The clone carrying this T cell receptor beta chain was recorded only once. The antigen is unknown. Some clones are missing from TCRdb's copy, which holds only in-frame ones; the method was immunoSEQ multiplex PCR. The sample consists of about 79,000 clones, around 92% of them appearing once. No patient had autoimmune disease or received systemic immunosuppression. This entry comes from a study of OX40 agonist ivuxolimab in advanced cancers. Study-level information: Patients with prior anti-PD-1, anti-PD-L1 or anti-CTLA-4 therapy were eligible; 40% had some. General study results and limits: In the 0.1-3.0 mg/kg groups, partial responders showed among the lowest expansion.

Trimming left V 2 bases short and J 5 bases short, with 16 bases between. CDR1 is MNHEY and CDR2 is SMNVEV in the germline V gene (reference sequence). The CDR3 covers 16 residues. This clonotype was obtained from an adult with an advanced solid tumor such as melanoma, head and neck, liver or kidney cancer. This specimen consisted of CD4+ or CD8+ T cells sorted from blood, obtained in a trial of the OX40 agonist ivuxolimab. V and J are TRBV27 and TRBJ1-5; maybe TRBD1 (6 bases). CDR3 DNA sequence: TGTGCCAGCAGTTTACTGGGCCCGGGGGGCGATCAGCCCCAGCATTTT. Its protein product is CASSLLGPGGDQPQHF.